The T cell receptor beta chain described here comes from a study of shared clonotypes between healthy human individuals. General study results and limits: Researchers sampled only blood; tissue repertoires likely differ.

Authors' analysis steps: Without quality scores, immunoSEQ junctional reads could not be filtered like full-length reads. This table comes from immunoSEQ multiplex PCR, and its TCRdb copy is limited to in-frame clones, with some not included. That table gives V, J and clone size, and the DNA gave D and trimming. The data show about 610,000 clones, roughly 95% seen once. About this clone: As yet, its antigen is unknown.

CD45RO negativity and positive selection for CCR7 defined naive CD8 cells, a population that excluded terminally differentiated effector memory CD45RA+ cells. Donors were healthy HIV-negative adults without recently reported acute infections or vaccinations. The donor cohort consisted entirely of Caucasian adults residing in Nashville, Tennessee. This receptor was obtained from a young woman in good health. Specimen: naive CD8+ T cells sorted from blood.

The CDR3: CASSVAPDPVAGSQQETQYF. Here the CDR3 DNA reads TGTGCCAGCAGCGTAGCGCCGGACCCGGTTGCGGGGAGCCAGCAAGAGACCCAGTACTTC. The chain is built from TRBV9 and TRBJ2-5; tentative D call: TRBD2 (6 bases). CDR1 SGDLS and CDR2 YYNGEE come from the germline V gene. V lost 0 bases and J 2 bases, leaving 26 bases between the germline ends. The CDR3 has 20 residues. The full variable domain, its missing parts supplied by reference TRBV9 and TRBJ2-5, is DSGVTQTPKHLITATGQRVTLRCSPRSGDLSVYWYQQSLDQGLQFLIQYYNGEERAKGNILERFSAQQFPDLHSELNLSSLELGDSALYFCASSVAPDPVAGSQQETQYFGPGTRLLVL.